Described below is a single TCR beta chain sequence and its context. Its antigen is unknown. Following extraction, RNA underwent reverse transcription to cDNA, which served as the sequencing template. The data were produced by immunoSEQ multiplex PCR, yet TCRdb's version contains in-frame clones alone and is incomplete. The table has more than 100,000 clones, 58% seen once; the top ten hold roughly 4.5%. These data belong to a study of CD8+ T cells in alopecia areata. Study conclusions and caveats: In lesional scalp, particularly from alopecia totalis/universalis, clonality was higher than in normal scalp.

V lost 1 base, J lost 5 bases, and 11 bases lay in between. CDR1 is SGHRS and CDR2 is YFSETQ in the germline V gene. The CDR3 runs 14 residues. This specimen was CD4+ T cells sorted from blood, taken at week 0. This receptor was taken from a human donor with alopecia areata. The gene calls are TRBV5-1 and TRBJ2-3, with D hard to call. As DNA, the CDR3 is TGCGCCAGCAGCTTGAGGCAGGTTCAAGATACGCAGTATTTT. Translated: CASSLRQVQDTQYF.